This T cell receptor (beta chain) was observed in a study of blood T cell repertoires in COVID-19. Study context: COVID-19 samples collected from the United States, Italy and Spain covered acute and convalescent phases. From T cells, B-cell-depleted T cells, or PBMCs came the material, which was cDNA or gDNA.

The CDR3 extends over 14 amino acids. CDR1 and CDR2 (germline): LNHDA, SQIVND (reference sequence). Trimming removed 8 bases from V and 4 bases from J; junction bases left unmatched: 9. Patients of the Seattle cohort, enrolled during active infection, were followed longitudinally. Study processing details: Reference gene primer amplification in the assay estimated nucleated cell counts. Method: immunoSEQ multiplex PCR; TCRdb's copy keeps in-frame clones and lacks some. Clone size and V and J calls were adopted from that table, with D and trimming inferred from the DNA. The table has fewer than 450,000 clones, 88% seen once.

The receptor comes from a woman aged 70-85 years with COVID-19, enrolled during active disease. Specimen: peripheral blood. The chain is built from TRBV19 and TRBJ1-1; 8 nucleotides match TRBD1. CDR3 amino acids: CASGRTGSSTEAFF. The CDR3 DNA sequence: TGTGCCAGTGGACGGACAGGGTCCTCCACTGAAGCTTTCTTT.